The TCR beta chain described here comes from a study of OX40 agonist ivuxolimab in advanced cancers. Across the study: An agonistic human IgG2 monoclonal antibody against OX40 (CD134) was given. Participants, 82.7% male, averaged roughly 60 years of age, ranging from roughly 20 to 85. In three patients, partial responses were observed, one with hepatocellular carcinoma and two with cutaneous melanoma. Study-wide points: Nonresponders included some who also had low normalized T-cell clonal expansion.

Germline assignment: CDR1 GTSNPN and CDR2 SVGIG (reference sequence). Trimming removed 0 bases at V and 1 base at J, with 4 bases between. The CDR3 has 13 residues. There are a few counts of this clone. Antigen unknown. The same CDR3 also results from other DNA sequences found in this sample. Sequencing used immunoSEQ multiplex PCR; TCRdb keeps in-frame clones, though not all of them. The sample contains around 60,000 clones, about 87% of which appear only once. This chain joins TRBV30 and TRBJ1-5, with D uncertain. The TCR sequence derives from an adult with an advanced solid tumor such as melanoma, head and neck, liver or kidney cancer. Here the sequenced sample was CD4+ or CD8+ T cells sorted from blood, taken in a trial of the OX40 agonist ivuxolimab. For the CDR3, the DNA is TGTGCCTGGAGTGTACAGAGCAATCAGCCCCAGCATTTT. Translating it yields CAWSVQSNQPQHF.